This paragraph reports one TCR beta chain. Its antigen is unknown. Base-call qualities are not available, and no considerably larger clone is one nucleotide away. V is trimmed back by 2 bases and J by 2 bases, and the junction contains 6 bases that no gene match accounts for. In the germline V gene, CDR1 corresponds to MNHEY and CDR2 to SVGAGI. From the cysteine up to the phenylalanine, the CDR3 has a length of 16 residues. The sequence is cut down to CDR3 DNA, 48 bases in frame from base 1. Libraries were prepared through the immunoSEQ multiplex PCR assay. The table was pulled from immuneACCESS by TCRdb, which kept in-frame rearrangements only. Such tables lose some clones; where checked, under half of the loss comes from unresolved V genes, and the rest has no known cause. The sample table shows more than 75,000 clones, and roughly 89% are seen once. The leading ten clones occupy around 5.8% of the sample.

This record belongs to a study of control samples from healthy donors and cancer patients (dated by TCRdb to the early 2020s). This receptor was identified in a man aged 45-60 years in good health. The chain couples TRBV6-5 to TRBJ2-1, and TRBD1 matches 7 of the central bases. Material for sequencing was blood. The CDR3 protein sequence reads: CASSYTTGSPYNEQFF. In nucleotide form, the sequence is TGTGCCAGCAGTTACACGACAGGGTCCCCCTACAATGAGCAGTTCTTC.